This is a list of T cell receptor beta chains from one sample in a study of PD-L1 blockade in urothelial cancer. TCRdb's copy holds only in-frame clones and misses some; the assay was immunoSEQ multiplex PCR. The repertoire holds around 100,000 clones, with roughly 87% as singletons. Sequences were derived from PBMCs, sampled around atezolizumab (anti-PD-L1) treatment. The receptors were gathered from a man aged 55-75 years with urothelial cancer. The CDR3 runs from the conserved cysteine through the conserved F or W. A D gene is named only where the DNA matches it firmly. Clone size, where shown, is once, few, many, or a class for clones that have expanded.

-	TRBV7-2	TRBJ1-1	once	TGTGCCAGCAGCTTATTCGGACAAGGAAACACTGAAGCTTTCTTT	CASSLFGQGNTEAFF
TRBD2	TRBV19	TRBJ2-3	once	TGTGCCAGTAGTATAGGTACTAGCGGGGGGGCCTATCTTGGTACGCAGTATTTT	CASSIGTSGGAYLGTQYF
-	TRBV28	TRBJ1-2	-	TGTGCCAGCAGTTCACAAGACGCGTCGGGCTATGGCTACACCTTC	CASSSQDASGYGYTF
TRBD1	TRBV11-3	TRBJ2-7	-	TGTGCCAGCAGCTTGGGACAGGCGCTCAACTACGAGCAGTACTTC	CASSLGQALNYEQYF
-	TRBV18	TRBJ1-1	-	TGTGCCAGCTCATCTCAAGGGGGGAACACTGAAGCTTTCTTT	CASSSQGGNTEAFF
TRBD1	TRBV6-1	TRBJ1-5	-	TGTGCCAGCAGTGAAGCAGCAGGGGGCGACCGTAGTCAGCCCCAGCATTTT	CASSEAAGGDRSQPQHF
-	TRBV6-1	TRBJ2-7	few	TGTGCCAGCAGGCAGGGTTTCACCTACGAGCAGTACTTC	CASRQGFTYEQYF
-	TRBV6-4	TRBJ2-2	-	TGTGCCAGAACTCGGGTTACCGGGTCCACAGGGGAGCTGTTTTTT	CARTRVTGSTGELFF
TRBD1	TRBV19	TRBJ1-1	-	TGTGCCAGTAGTGGATACAGGGGGCCTCGCACTGAAGCTTTCTTT	CASSGYRGPRTEAFF
TRBD1	TRBV4-3	TRBJ2-7	-	TGCGCCAGCAGCCAAGTGCACCTACAGGGGTACGAGCAGTACTTC	CASSQVHLQGYEQYF
TRBD1	TRBV7-9	TRBJ2-7	few	TGTGCCAGCAGCCCGATGGGCAGGGGGCGCGAGCAGTACTTC	CASSPMGRGREQYF
-	TRBV7-2	TRBJ1-4	-	TGTGCCAGCAGCGGATACAGGACACCTAATGAAAAACTGTTTTTT	CASSGYRTPNEKLFF
-	TRBV5-1	TRBJ2-7	-	TGCGCCAGCAGCTTCTTCGGGGTGGGGGAGCAGTACTTC	CASSFFGVGEQYF
-	TRBV11-1	TRBJ2-7	-	TGTGCCAGCAGCTTTCAGCGGGTATCCTACGAGCAGTACTTC	CASSFQRVSYEQYF
-	TRBV9	TRBJ2-3	-	TGTGCCAGCAGCGCGGACCAAGCGGGCCCTCTCACAGATACGCAGTATTTT	CASSADQAGPLTDTQYF
TRBD1	TRBV27	TRBJ1-2	-	TGTGCCAGCAGTTTACAGGCAGGGGGCAACTATGGCTACACCTTC	CASSLQAGGNYGYTF
-	TRBV7-3	TRBJ1-1	-	TGTGCCAGCAGCTTATTGCCAGGGGAGAGCGAAGCTTTCTTT	CASSLLPGESEAFF
TRBD2	TRBV18	TRBJ2-7	-	TGTGCCAGCTCACCCGAAGCGGGGGGGCGCGAGCAGTACTTC	CASSPEAGGREQYF
TRBD2	TRBV30	TRBJ2-1	once	TGTTCCCGACTAGCGGGTCAGGTGGATGAGCAGTTCTTC	CSRLAGQVDEQFF
-	TRBV7-2	TRBJ1-2	-	TGTGCCAGCAGCTTACAGACAGCGGGTAACTATGGCTACACCTTC	CASSLQTAGNYGYTF
-	TRBV4-1	TRBJ1-1	-	TGCGCCAGCAGCCAAGATCGCGGCAGGGACACTGAAGCTTTCTTT	CASSQDRGRDTEAFF
TRBD2	TRBV19	TRBJ2-1	few	TGTGCCAGTAGTATGGGCAGCGGGGGGAGCCTGAGGGAGCAGTTCTTC	CASSMGSGGSLREQFF
TRBD2	TRBV18	TRBJ2-3	-	TGTGCCAGCTCACCGGGGGGGACTAGCGGGAGGGCAGATACGCAGTATTTT	CASSPGGTSGRADTQYF
-	TRBV18	TRBJ2-3	-	TGTGCCAGCTCACCTCAGGGCACAGATACGCAGTATTTT	CASSPQGTDTQYF
TRBD1	TRBV5-6	TRBJ1-4	-	TGTGCCAGCAGCGACAGGGTGGATGTGCTGAAACTGTTTTTT	CASSDRVDVLKLFF